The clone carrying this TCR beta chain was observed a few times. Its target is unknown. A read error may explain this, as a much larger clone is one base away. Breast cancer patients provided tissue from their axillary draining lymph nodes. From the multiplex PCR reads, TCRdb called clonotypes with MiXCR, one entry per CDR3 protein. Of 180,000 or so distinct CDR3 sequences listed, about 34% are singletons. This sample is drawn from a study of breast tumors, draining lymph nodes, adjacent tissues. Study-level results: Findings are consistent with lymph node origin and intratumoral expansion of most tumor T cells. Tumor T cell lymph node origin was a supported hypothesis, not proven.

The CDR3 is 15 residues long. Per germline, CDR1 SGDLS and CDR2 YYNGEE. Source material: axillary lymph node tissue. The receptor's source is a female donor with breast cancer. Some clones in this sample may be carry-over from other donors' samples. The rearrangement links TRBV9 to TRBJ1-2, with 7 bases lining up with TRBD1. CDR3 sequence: CASSVGDRANYGSTF. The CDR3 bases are TGTGCCAGCAGCGTGGGGGACAGAGCTAACTATGGCTCCACCTTC.